The table lists the clone carrying this T cell receptor (beta chain) with a few counts. The sample belongs to a study of T cell repertoires in aging, cancer and after chemotherapy. Study-wide background: The full dataset contained 9.1 million or so TCR reads.

TCR beta rearrangements were amplified from peripheral blood genomic DNA. The CDR3 spans 16 residues. CDR1 and CDR2 (germline): MNHNS, SASEGT. After removal of 8 bases from V and 0 bases from J, the junction contained 10 bases not matched to a gene. Rearranged V-D-J TRB sequences were amplified with a mixed TRB-A/B primer pool. TCRdb reanalysed the multiplex PCR reads using MiXCR and keeps one entry per CDR3 protein. The top ten hold 2.6% of the sample, which has over 10,000 distinct CDR3 sequences, more than 25% seen once. The sequencing sample was made of blood. The V and J genes are TRBV6-1 and TRBJ1-5, with 7 bases lining up with TRBD1. This sequence originates from a human donor in good health. CDR3 nucleotide sequence: TGTGCCAGCTCACGACAGGGAGGCACTAGCAATCAGCCCCAGCATTTT. Protein sequence: CASSRQGGTSNQPQHF.